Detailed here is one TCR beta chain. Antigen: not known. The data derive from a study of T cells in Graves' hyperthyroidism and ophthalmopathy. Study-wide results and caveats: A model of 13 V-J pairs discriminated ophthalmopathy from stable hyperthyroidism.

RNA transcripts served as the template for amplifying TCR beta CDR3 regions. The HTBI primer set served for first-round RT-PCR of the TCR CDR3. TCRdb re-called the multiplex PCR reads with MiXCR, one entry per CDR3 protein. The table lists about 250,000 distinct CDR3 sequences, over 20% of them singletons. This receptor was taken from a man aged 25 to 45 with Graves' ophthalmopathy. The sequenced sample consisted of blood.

Written as DNA, the CDR3 is TGTGCCAGCAAACGAGGCACCGGGGAGCTGTTTTTT. The encoded protein is CASKRGTGELFF. This chain connects TRBV28 to TRBJ2-2; D gene unclear. The CDR3 is made up of 12 amino acids. Trimming took off 7 bases at V and 4 bases at J, with 7 bases between the two ends. Germline values: CDR1 MDHEN, CDR2 SYDVKM.